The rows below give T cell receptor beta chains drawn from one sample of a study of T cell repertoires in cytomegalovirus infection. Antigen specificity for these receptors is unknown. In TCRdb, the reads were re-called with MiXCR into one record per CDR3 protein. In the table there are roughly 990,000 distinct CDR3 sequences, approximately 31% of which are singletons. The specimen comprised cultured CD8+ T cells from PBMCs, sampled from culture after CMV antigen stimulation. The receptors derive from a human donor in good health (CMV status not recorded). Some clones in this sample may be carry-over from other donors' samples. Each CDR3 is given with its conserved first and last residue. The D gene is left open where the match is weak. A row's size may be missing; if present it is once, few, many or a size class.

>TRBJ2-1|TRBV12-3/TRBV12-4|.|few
TGTGCCAGCACCGTCTCCTCGGTAGCTGAGCAGTTCTTC
CASTVSSVAEQFF
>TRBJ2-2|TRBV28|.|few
TGTGCCAGCAGTACAGGGATCGGGGAGCTGTTTTTT
CASSTGIGELFF
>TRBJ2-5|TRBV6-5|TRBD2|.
TGTGCCAGCAGTTACTCGTCGCGGGGGTGGGAGACCCAGTACTTC
CASSYSSRGWETQYF
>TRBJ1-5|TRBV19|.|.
TGTGTCAGTAGTATCGAAGGGAAGAATCAGCCCCAGCATTTT
CVSSIEGKNQPQHF
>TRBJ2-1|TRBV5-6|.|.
TGTGCCAGCAGCTTGGAGGGGATCGAGAATGAGCAGTTCTTC
CASSLEGIENEQFF
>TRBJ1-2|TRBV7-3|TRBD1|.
TGTGCCAACAGCTTAAAGCGGCAGGGGGCCAGCTATGGCTACACCTTC
CANSLKRQGASYGYTF
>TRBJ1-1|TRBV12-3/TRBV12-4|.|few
TGTGCCAGCAGGTCGTGGGGGGGCATGAACACTGAAGCTTTCTTT
CASRSWGGMNTEAFF
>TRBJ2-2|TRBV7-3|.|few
TGTGCCAGCAGCTTAAATGGAGGGGGCGCGTCCGGGGAGCTGTTTTTT
CASSLNGGGASGELFF
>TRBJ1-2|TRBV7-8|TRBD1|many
TGTGCCAGCAGCTTAAGTGGGGACAGGGACGGCTACACCTTC
CASSLSGDRDGYTF
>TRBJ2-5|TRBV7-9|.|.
TGTGCCATCCTCCAGGGGCGGAGGGAGACCCAGTACTTC
CAILQGRRETQYF
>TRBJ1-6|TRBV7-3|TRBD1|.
TGTGCCAGCAGCTCGGAGCAGGGGGTATCACCCCTCCACTTT
CASSSEQGVSPLHF